The source of this T cell receptor beta chain is a study of blood T cell repertoires in COVID-19. Study overall: The cDNA or gDNA used as material had been derived from T cells, B-cell-depleted T cells, or PBMCs.

Source study methods: How many nucleated cells were present was estimated from reference gene primer amplification. Assay used: immunoSEQ multiplex PCR; TCRdb lists only in-frame clones, some missing. The V and J calls and clone size were taken over from that table, and D and trimming were inferred from the DNA. The data hold roughly 200,000 clones, with approximately 86% observed a single time. Across about two dozen US areas, participants ranged in age from 18 to 89 years. Exposed participants came across a COVID-19 case within 2 weeks before study entry. Germline loops: CDR1 PRHDT, CDR2 FYEKMQ (reference sequence). The CDR3 is made up of 13 amino acids. V was clipped by 5 bases and J by 4 bases, with 12 bases between them.

The sequencing input was PBMCs or T cells enriched from blood (not recorded which). The receptor was isolated from a woman aged 25 to 39 who had been exposed to COVID-19. This chain links TRBV13 with TRBJ2-7; D may be TRBD1 (6 bases). The CDR3 is CASSHRTVYEQYF. DNA for the CDR3: TGTGCCAGCAGCCATCGGACAGTGTACGAGCAGTACTTC.